The following is a TCR beta chain sequence with its context. The antigen is unknown. Germline lookup yields CDR1 SGHAT and CDR2 FQNNGV. This CDR3 has 13 residues. The V gene lost 0 bases and the J gene lost 5 bases, with 7 bases spanning the gap. The sample originates from a study of T cell responses to AZD1222 COVID-19 vaccine. Study as a whole: Analysis merged second doses at about 4 or about 12 weeks. General study findings and limits: Just five or six AZD1222 recipients tested seropositive at baseline. Within unmutated variant regions lay the reported targets of nearly half of spike-specific TCRs.

Sequenced by immunoSEQ multiplex PCR; TCRdb stores in-frame clones only, minus some. Here the sample spans about 120,000 clones, around nine tenths being singletons. The chain employs TRBV11-2 and TRBJ1-2; no firm D call. The clonotype was recovered from an adult in good health. The specimen was peripheral blood, collected on day 0 of AZD1222 vaccination. CDR3 DNA: TGTGCCAGCAGCTTAGAGGTTCAGTATGGCTACACCTTC. Its protein product is CASSLEVQYGYTF.